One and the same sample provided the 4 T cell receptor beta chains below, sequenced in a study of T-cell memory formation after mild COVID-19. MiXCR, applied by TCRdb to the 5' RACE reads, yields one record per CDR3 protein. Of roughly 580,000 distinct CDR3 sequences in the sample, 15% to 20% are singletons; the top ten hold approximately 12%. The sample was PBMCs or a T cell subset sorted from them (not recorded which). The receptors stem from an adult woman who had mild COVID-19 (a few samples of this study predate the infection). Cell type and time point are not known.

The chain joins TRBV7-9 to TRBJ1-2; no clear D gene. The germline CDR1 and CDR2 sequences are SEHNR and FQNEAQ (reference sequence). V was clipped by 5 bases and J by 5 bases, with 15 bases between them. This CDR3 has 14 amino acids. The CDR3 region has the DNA TGTGCCAGCAGCCCCGCGTATGGCTTTTATGGCTACACCTTC. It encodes CASSPAYGFYGYTF.

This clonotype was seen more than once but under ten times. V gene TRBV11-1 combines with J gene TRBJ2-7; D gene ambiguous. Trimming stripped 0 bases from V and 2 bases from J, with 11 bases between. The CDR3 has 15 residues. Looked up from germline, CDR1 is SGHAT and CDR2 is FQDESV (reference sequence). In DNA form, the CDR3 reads TGTGCCAGCAGCTTAGCGTCTCCCGATACCTACGAGCAGTACTTC. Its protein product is CASSLASPDTYEQYF.

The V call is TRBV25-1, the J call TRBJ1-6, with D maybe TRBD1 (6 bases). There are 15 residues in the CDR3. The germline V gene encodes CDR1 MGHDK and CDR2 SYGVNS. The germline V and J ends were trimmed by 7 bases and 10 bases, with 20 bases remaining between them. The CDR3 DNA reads TGTGCCAGCAATAAGGCAGGGGCGCGAAGCTCACCCCTCCACTTT. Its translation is CASNKAGARSSPLHF.

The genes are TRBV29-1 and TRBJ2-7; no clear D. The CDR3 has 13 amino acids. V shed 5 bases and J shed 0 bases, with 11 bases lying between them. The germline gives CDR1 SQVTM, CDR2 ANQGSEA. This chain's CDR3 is CSVSGEFSYEQYF. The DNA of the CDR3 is TGCAGCGTTTCTGGCGAGTTCTCCTACGAGCAGTACTTC.